These 14 T cell receptor beta chains were sequenced from one sample in a study of CD8+CD57+ T cells in acquired aplastic anemia. Profiling of TCR beta VDJ combinations and CDR3 sequences used genomic DNA as template. TCRdb recomputed calls from the reads with MiXCR, one row per CDR3 protein. The data hold roughly 240,000 distinct CDR3 sequences, with 47% observed a single time. Patients chosen for sequencing had CD8+CD57+ cells that had expanded, as shown by flow cytometry. Sequenced: sorted CD4+, CD8+, or CD8+CD57+ T cells (not recorded which) from PBMCs. Receptors originate from a human donor with aplastic anemia.

This chain joins TRBV29-1 and TRBJ1-1; tentatively, D is TRBD1 (5 bases). Trimming left V 8 bases short and J 7 bases short, with 17 bases between. This CDR3 has 12 amino acids. Germline-derived CDR1 and CDR2 are SQVTM and ANQGSEA. CDR3 region: CSQDYGGIEAFF. The CDR3 coding sequence is TGCAGCCAAGATTACGGGGGGATTGAAGCTTTCTTT.

The chain recombines TRBV7-2 with TRBJ2-7; 8 bases agree with TRBD1. Losses at the gene ends were 5 bases for V and 0 bases for J; bases not matched to a gene: 6. The V gene's germline CDR1 is SGHTA and CDR2 FQGNSA. The CDR3 length is 15 residues. The CDR3 spells CASSTSGGVSYEQYF. The CDR3 DNA reads as TGTGCCAGCAGCACCTCAGGGGGCGTCTCCTACGAGCAGTACTTC.

This clonotype appeared once. The rearrangement uses TRBV5-4 and TRBJ1-2; no clear D gene. V was shortened by 0 bases and J by 0 bases, with 6 bases between the two germline ends. Per germline, CDR1 SGHNT and CDR2 YYREEE (reference sequence). This CDR3 comprises 14 residues. Written as DNA, the CDR3 is TGTGCCAGCAGCTTGGACACCGCTAACTATGGCTACACCTTC. Protein: CASSLDTANYGYTF. Full variable domain (outside the CDR3, taken from reference TRBV5-4 and TRBJ1-2): ETGVTQSPTHLIKTRGQQVTLRCSSQSGHNTVSWYQQALGQGPQFIFQYYREEENGRGNFPPRFSGLQFPNYSSELNVNALELDDSALYLCASSLDTANYGYTFGSGTRLTVV.

The J gene is TRBJ2-7, the V gene TRBV7-2, with 13 nucleotides matching TRBD2. Trimming took 5 bases from V and 11 from J; bases not matched to a gene: 9. The length of the CDR3 is 14 residues. Per germline, CDR1 SGHTA and CDR2 FQGNSA. The CDR3 nucleotides read TGTGCCAGCAGCGATCGGACTAGCGGGGGCACTAAGTACTTC. It encodes CASSDRTSGGTKYF.

This clonotype came up once. CDR3 protein: CSATSGPTYEQYF. CDR3 DNA sequence: TGCAGTGCCACATCGGGGCCCACCTACGAGCAGTACTTC. V gene TRBV20-1 combines with J gene TRBJ2-7; D is tentatively TRBD1 or TRBD2 (5 bases each). The CDR3 consists of 13 residues. Trimming took off 6 bases at V and 2 bases at J, with 14 bases between the two ends. The germline V gene encodes CDR1 DFQATT and CDR2 SNEGSKA (reference sequence).

The sample holds a few counts of this clonotype. This chain uses TRBV27 with TRBJ2-1; 8 bases match TRBD2. Germline loops: CDR1 MNHEY, CDR2 SMNVEV (reference sequence). The CDR3 contains 14 residues. J lost 5 bases, V lost 9 bases, and 9 bases had no gene match. In DNA form, the CDR3 reads TGTGCCAGTTCCCCGGGGGGGCCGCACAATGAGCAGTTCTTC. This encodes CASSPGGPHNEQFF.

This clonotype was counted only a few times. The V call is TRBV10-3, the J call TRBJ2-1; D possibly corresponds to TRBD2 (5 bases). Germline V gene lookup returns CDR1 ENHRY and CDR2 SYGVKD. The CDR3 is 15 residues long. V was shortened by 4 bases and J by 0 bases, with 10 bases between the two germline ends. The CDR3 region has the DNA TGTGCCATCAGTGGGGCGGGCCACTCCTACAATGAGCAGTTCTTC. Its protein product is CAISGAGHSYNEQFF.

This sequence joins TRBV7-9 and TRBJ2-1, with D possibly TRBD2 on 7 matching bases. Germline V lookup: CDR1 SEHNR, CDR2 FQNEAQ (reference sequence). Trimming took off 6 bases at V and 7 bases at J, with 19 bases between the two ends. This CDR3 comprises 15 residues. DNA of the CDR3: TGTGCCAGCAGTTACTCCTCGGAGGGGGGGAATGAGCAGTTCTTC. It specifies CASSYSSEGGNEQFF. The full variable domain, completed using reference TRBV7-9 and TRBJ2-1, is DTGVSQNPRHKITKRGQNVTFRCDPISEHNRLYWYRQTLGQGPEFLTYFQNEAQLEKSRLLSDRFSAERPKGSFSTLEIQRTEQGDSAMYLCASSYSSEGGNEQFFGPGTRLTVL.

In this sample, this clonotype turned up many times. The rearrangement uses TRBV19 and TRBJ1-1; 7 nucleotides align to TRBD1. Germline V gene lookup returns CDR1 LNHDA and CDR2 SQIVND (reference sequence). CDR3 length equals 16 residues. V was pared by 5 bases and J by 0 bases, with 9 bases of the junction left unmatched. Here the CDR3 DNA reads TGTGCCAGTAGTCGGCGGGGGACAGCCATGAACACTGAAGCTTTCTTT. As protein: CASSRRGTAMNTEAFF.

In this sample, this clonotype turned up once. The chain is built from TRBV15 and TRBJ1-5; 10 bases are a match to TRBD1. The CDR3 loop spans 15 amino acids. V was pared by 5 bases and J by 4 bases, with 5 bases of the junction left unmatched. The germline CDR1 and CDR2 sequences are LNHNV and YYDKDF (reference sequence). The CDR3 nucleotides are TGTGCCACCAGCTCCCAGGACAGGGGGAATCAGCCCCAGCATTTT. Translated: CATSSQDRGNQPQHF.

This clonotype was found many times. The CDR3: CASSLNRGRETQYF. Here the CDR3 DNA reads TGTGCCAGCAGCTTGAACAGGGGGCGAGAGACCCAGTACTTC. V and J are TRBV14 and TRBJ2-5; 9 nucleotides align to TRBD1. The ends lost 5 bases at V and 4 bases at J; junction bases unmatched: 5. In germline, CDR1 is SGHDN, CDR2 FVKESK. This CDR3 has 14 amino acids.

This chain links TRBV5-1 with TRBJ2-3, with D possibly being TRBD1 or TRBD2 (6 bases each). Germline CDR1 is SGHRS and CDR2 is YFSETQ. There are 13 residues in the CDR3. The germline V and J ends were trimmed by 7 bases and 2 bases, with 11 bases remaining between them. CDR3 sequence (DNA): TGCGCCAGCGCGGGGACAATCACAGATACGCAGTATTTT. Translating gives CASAGTITDTQYF.

This clonotype was seen repeatedly, ten times or more. At one end the junction does not follow the germline gene, possibly because of a read error. This rearrangement joins TRBV6-6 to TRBJ1-1; 10 nucleotides match TRBD1. The CDR3 sequence is 11 residues long. Germline-derived CDR1 and CDR2 are MNHNY and SVGAGI (reference sequence). The CDR3 DNA follows: TGTGCCAGCAGTAGGGACAGGGGCCGCTCGTTT. Protein: CASSRDRGRSF.

Turning to this clonotype: One junction end disagrees with the germline gene, perhaps due to a read error. The chain uses TRBV7-7 and TRBJ1-4, with D possibly TRBD1 on 5 matching bases. Germline CDR1 is SSHAT and CDR2 is FNYEAQ (reference sequence). The length of the CDR3 is 15 residues. The CDR3 sequence: CASIKSGGPNEKLFF. CDR3 in DNA: TGTGCTAGCATTAAAAGTGGGGGACCTAATGAAAAACTGTTTTTT.